Shown below are 15 T cell receptor beta chains from a single sample sequenced in a study of CD8+ T cells in alopecia areata. RNA extraction and reverse transcription yielded cDNA as sequencing template. Measured with immunoSEQ multiplex PCR; TCRdb has only the in-frame clones, and not every one. The data contain 65,000 to 100,000 clones, 51% of them seen just once; the ten biggest clones take up 5.7%. Sequencing was done on a sample of NKG2D-high CD8+ T cells sorted from blood. These receptors all come from a human donor with alopecia areata.

This clone appeared a few times. V is TRBV19 and J is TRBJ2-7; D is ambiguous. Germline V gives CDR1 LNHDA, CDR2 SQIVND (reference sequence). Trimming removed 3 bases from V and 2 bases from J, with 20 bases in between. This CDR3 is built from 17 residues. CDR3 coding DNA: TGTGCCAGTAGTATTGGTAGTGAAGAGACTCAGACCTACGAGCAGTACTTC. Amino acid sequence: CASSIGSEETQTYEQYF.

The V and J genes are TRBV4-1 and TRBJ2-1; 8 bases align to TRBD2. The V gene's germline CDR1 is MGHRA and CDR2 YSYEKL. The ends lost 1 base at V and 6 bases at J; junction bases unmatched: 2. This CDR3 is 14 amino acids long. In DNA form, the CDR3 reads TGCGCCAGCAGCCAAGCGGGGGGGACCAATGAGCAGTTCTTC. Amino acid sequence: CASSQAGGTNEQFF.

There are a few counts of this clone. The chain combines TRBV28 with TRBJ2-1; a weak D match, TRBD1 (6 bases). CDR3 size: 17 residues. Trimming cost V 5 bases and J 2 bases, with 19 bases left between them. The germline CDR1 and CDR2 sequences are MDHEN and SYDVKM. The CDR3 nucleotides read TGTGCCAGCAGTACGCGTTCAGGGGCCGGGACCTACAATGAGCAGTTCTTC. Translated: CASSTRSGAGTYNEQFF.

The V and J genes are TRBV29-1 and TRBJ2-1; D is perhaps TRBD2 (6 bases). This CDR3 has 15 residues. V lost 3 bases, J lost 0 bases, and 12 bases lay in between. CDR1 is SQVTM and CDR2 is ANQGSEA in the germline V gene. The CDR3 is CSVETRRDSYNEQFF. In DNA form, the CDR3 reads TGCAGCGTTGAGACTCGGAGGGACTCCTACAATGAGCAGTTCTTC.

Only a few counts were recorded for this clone. This chain connects TRBV29-1 to TRBJ1-2, with 12 bases lining up with TRBD1. The CDR3 is made up of 13 amino acids. J gave up 8 bases and V 5 bases, and 6 bases lay outside the gene matches. CDR1 is SQVTM and CDR2 is ANQGSEA in the germline V gene. CDR3 nucleotides: TGCAGCGTTCCGGGACAGGGGGCCGAGGGCTACACCTTC. Translation: CSVPGQGAEGYTF.

For this clone: A much larger clone is a single base away; this may be a read error. The chain links TRBV6-5 to TRBJ2-5, with no clear D. Looked up from germline, CDR1 is MNHEY and CDR2 is SVGAGI. Trimming shortened V by 4 bases and J by 5 bases, and 5 bases separated the two germline ends. This CDR3 has 11 residues. CDR3 nucleotide sequence: TGTGCCAGCAGTTTTGGGGAGACCCAGTACTTC. Protein: CASSFGETQYF.

The chain joins TRBV4-3 to TRBJ2-1; a weak D match, TRBD2 (5 bases). The CDR3 extends over 17 amino acids. The V gene lost 0 bases and the J gene lost 2 bases, with 14 bases spanning the gap. CDR1 is LGHNA and CDR2 is YSLEER in the germline V gene. CDR3 residues: CASSQERDSGTYNEQFF. The CDR3 DNA is TGCGCCAGCAGCCAAGAAAGAGATTCGGGGACCTACAATGAGCAGTTCTTC.

This clone was seen a handful of times. J is TRBJ2-3 and V is TRBV4-1; possibly TRBD1 for D (5 bases). The V end lost 2 bases, the J end lost 5 bases, and 8 bases lay between the germline ends. The CDR3 has 13 residues. The germline V gene encodes CDR1 MGHRA and CDR2 YSYEKL. In DNA form, the CDR3 reads TGCGCCAGCAGCCAACGGCAGGGAGATACGCAGTATTTT. Its translation is CASSQRQGDTQYF.

This clone was seen a single time. The chain uses TRBV5-1 and TRBJ1-2; D might be TRBD1 (6 bases). Germline V gene lookup returns CDR1 SGHRS and CDR2 YFSETQ. This CDR3 has 16 residues. The V and J ends lost 0 bases and 4 bases respectively, with 16 bases between them. CDR3 protein: CASSLGPQGQPYGYTF. The CDR3, as DNA: TGCGCCAGCAGCTTGGGTCCTCAGGGGCAGCCCTATGGCTACACCTTC.

The table lists this clone with a few counts. The chain combines TRBV15 with TRBJ1-1; D remains ambiguous. V was pared by 6 bases and J by 8 bases, with 22 bases between. This CDR3 region has 15 residues. In germline, CDR1 is LNHNV, CDR2 YYDKDF (reference sequence). The CDR3 nucleotides read TGTGCCACCAGTTCTAACCCTTTGGGAGACCGGGAAGCTTTCTTT. Translating it yields CATSSNPLGDREAFF.

V gene TRBV5-1 combines with J gene TRBJ2-2, with 8 positions matching TRBD1. This CDR3 is 14 amino acids long. Germline V CDR1 and CDR2: SGHRS, YFSETQ. V gave up 4 bases and J gave up 3 bases; unmatched junction bases: 2. The CDR3 sequence is CASSLGQDTGELFF. DNA of the CDR3: TGCGCCAGCAGCCTGGGACAGGACACCGGGGAGCTGTTTTTT.

This clone has a handful of counts. This chain joins TRBV29-1 and TRBJ1-1; tentatively, D is TRBD1 (6 bases). The V end was cut by 7 bases, the J end by 5 bases, with 14 bases between. Germline V lookup: CDR1 SQVTM, CDR2 ANQGSEA. The CDR3 loop spans 12 amino acids. This CDR3 reads CSATDSRTEAFF. The DNA of the CDR3 is TGCAGCGCAACGGACAGTAGAACTGAAGCTTTCTTT. The entire variable domain, with the rest obtained from reference TRBV29-1 and TRBJ1-1, is as follows: SAVISQKPSRDICQRGTSLTIQCQVDSQVTMMFWYRQQPGQSLTLIATANQGSEATYESGFVIDKFPISRPNLTFSTLTVSNMSPEDSSIYLCSATDSRTEAFFGQGTRLTVV.

The V and J genes are TRBV30 and TRBJ2-7, with D maybe TRBD2 (6 bases). CDR1 and CDR2 from the germline V gene are GTSNPN and SVGIG (reference sequence). Trimming shortened V by 3 bases and J by 3 bases, and 15 bases separated the two germline ends. The CDR3 has 14 amino acids. The CDR3 nucleotides read TGTGCCTGGAGGATTGGGGGGACTTACTACGAGCAGTACTTC. Protein product: CAWRIGGTYYEQYF.

Only a few counts were recorded for this clone. The rearrangement joins TRBV4-1 to TRBJ2-7; 11 bases agree with TRBD2. Trimming took 6 bases from V and 3 from J; bases not matched to a gene: 7. This CDR3 has 15 residues. Germline CDR1 reads MGHRA; CDR2 reads YSYEKL. DNA of the CDR3: TGCGCCAGCAGTAGACTAGCGGGGTCCCTCTACGAGCAGTACTTC. Translation: CASSRLAGSLYEQYF.

The chain uses TRBV28 and TRBJ1-5; D is uncertain. The CDR3 is 14 amino acids. Trimming removed 3 bases from V and 6 bases from J, with 12 bases in between. Germline V gene lookup returns CDR1 MDHEN and CDR2 SYDVKM. The CDR3 region has the DNA TGTGCCAGCAGTTTTGGGGAGCACCCTCAGCCCCAGCATTTT. Protein: CASSFGEHPQPQHF.